What follows are 12 T cell receptor beta chains derived from one specimen sequenced in a study of blood T cell repertoires in COVID-19. The repertoire was sequenced with immunoSEQ multiplex PCR; TCRdb's copy has only in-frame clones and lacks some. The sample contains roughly 130,000 clones, approximately 83% of which appear only once. Input material: peripheral blood. Every receptor here comes from a woman of 80 years or more with acute or convalescent COVID-19.

This chain connects TRBV11-2 to TRBJ2-3; 9 nucleotides align to TRBD1. This CDR3 contains 17 residues. Germline V lookup: CDR1 SGHAT, CDR2 FQNNGV. J gave up 5 bases and V 4 bases, and 13 bases lay outside the gene matches. The CDR3 loop is CASSYRGRGPAGDTQYF. The CDR3 DNA reads TGTGCCAGCAGCTACAGGGGGCGCGGGCCCGCCGGAGATACGCAGTATTTT.

This chain uses TRBV7-9 with TRBJ1-1; D might be TRBD1 (5 bases). CDR3 length: 12 amino acids. V was pared by 5 bases and J by 6 bases, with 10 bases between. Germline CDR1 SEHNR, CDR2 FQNEAQ (reference sequence). Here the CDR3 DNA reads TGTGCCAGCAGCCAGGGATTCGCTGAAGCTTTCTTT. Its protein product is CASSQGFAEAFF.

The chain joins TRBV30 to TRBJ1-5, with a weak D call TRBD1 (6 bases). V shed 1 base and J shed 5 bases, with 9 bases lying between them. Germline loops: CDR1 GTSNPN, CDR2 SVGIG (reference sequence). The CDR3 extends over 13 amino acids. The CDR3: CAWSDRADQPQHF. DNA for the CDR3: TGTGCCTGGAGTGACAGGGCGGATCAGCCCCAGCATTTT.

The CDR3 DNA sequence: TGTGCCAGCAGGTCAGTTCAGGGGATGGGAGTGAACACTGAAGCTTTCTTT. It translates to CASRSVQGMGVNTEAFF. This chain links TRBV2 with TRBJ1-1; TRBD1 is a possible D gene (6 bases). With 6 bases removed from V and 0 bases from J, the gap between germline ends came to 20 bases. Germline V gives CDR1 SNHLY, CDR2 FYNNEI. The CDR3 has 17 residues.

Only a few counts were recorded for this clone. CDR3 sequence: CARYRGRGGYTF. In DNA form, the CDR3 reads TGTGCCCGTTACAGGGGGCGCGGTGGCTACACCTTC. J is TRBJ1-2 and V is TRBV30; 9 bases match TRBD1. The V segment lost 8 bases and the J segment 7 bases; nucleotides outside the gene matches: 8. Germline CDR1 and CDR2: GTSNPN and SVGIG (reference sequence). This CDR3 is 12 amino acids long.

This chain uses TRBV7-9 with TRBJ1-1; D possibly corresponds to TRBD1 (5 bases). Germline CDR1 reads SEHNR; CDR2 reads FQNEAQ (reference sequence). Trimming stripped 5 bases from V and 6 bases from J, with 16 bases between. The CDR3 consists of 14 residues. CDR3 amino acids: CASSPLFGGSEAFF. DNA of the CDR3: TGTGCCAGCAGCCCCTTATTCGGGGGATCTGAAGCTTTCTTT.

This clone was seen a handful of times. This chain's CDR3 is CASSQGSRTGGLGGYTF. The CDR3 nucleotides are TGCGCCAGCAGCCAAGGGAGTAGGACAGGGGGCTTAGGGGGCTACACCTTC. This chain joins TRBV4-1 and TRBJ1-2, with 11 positions matching TRBD1. Per germline, CDR1 MGHRA and CDR2 YSYEKL. This CDR3 has 17 amino acids. Losses at the gene ends were 1 base for V and 8 bases for J; bases not matched to a gene: 12.

The chain recombines TRBV7-6 with TRBJ2-7; 11 bases agree with TRBD1. The CDR3 is 15 residues long. J was trimmed by 3 bases and V by 0 bases; bases with no gene match: 1. CDR1 is SGHVS, CDR2 FNYEAQ, per germline. CDR3 sequence (DNA): TGTGCCAGCAGCTTAGCCGGGACAGGGGGCTACGAGCAGTACTTC. It codes for CASSLAGTGGYEQYF.

The sample holds a few counts of this clone. This sequence joins TRBV7-2 and TRBJ1-5; tentative D call: TRBD1 (5 bases). V shed 5 bases and J shed 2 bases, with 7 bases lying between them. This CDR3 has 13 amino acids. CDR1 is SGHTA and CDR2 is FQGNSA in the germline V gene. CDR3 bases: TGTGCCAGCAGCCTCAGGGGCAATCAGCCCCAGCATTTT. Translation gives CASSLRGNQPQHF.

This chain connects TRBV6-5 to TRBJ1-2; D uncertain. This CDR3 is built from 13 residues. Germline CDR1 MNHEY, CDR2 SVGAGI. Trimming cost V 0 bases and J 8 bases, with 10 bases left between them. The CDR3 DNA reads as TGTGCCAGCAGTTACTCGGACGGGAGGGGCTACACCTTC. This gives the protein CASSYSDGRGYTF.

The CDR3, as DNA: TGCAGTGCTAGTGGCAGGGGAATGGTTGGGACCATATATTTT. It is translated as CSASGRGMVGTIYF. The V and J genes are TRBV20-1 and TRBJ1-3; tentatively, D is TRBD1 (6 bases). The V and J ends lost 3 bases and 10 bases respectively, with 19 bases between them. The germline V gene has CDR1 DFQATT and CDR2 SNEGSKA (reference sequence). CDR3 length: 14 amino acids.

This chain links TRBV3-1 (or the pseudogene TRBV3-2) with TRBJ2-7; 14 bases align to TRBD2. V shed 4 bases, J shed 2 bases, and the junction held 4 bases outside the gene matches. CDR3 length: 16 residues. CDR1 and CDR2 (germline): LGHDT, YNNKEL (reference sequence). The CDR3 here is CASSPGLAGAPYEQYF. The CDR3 DNA follows: TGTGCCAGCAGCCCGGGACTAGCGGGGGCCCCCTACGAGCAGTACTTC.